The present T cell receptor beta chain was sequenced within a study of blood T cell repertoires in COVID-19. All enrollees were about 18 to 100 years old and from 20 to 30 US areas. J gave up 2 bases and V 2 bases, and 7 bases lay outside the gene matches. The length of the CDR3 is 18 residues. CDR1 is GTSNPN, CDR2 SVGIG, per germline (reference sequence). The data were produced by immunoSEQ multiplex PCR, yet TCRdb's version contains in-frame clones alone and is incomplete. The repertoire holds 250,000 to 300,000 clones, with under 90% as singletons. This chain joins TRBV30 and TRBJ2-1; 15 bases align to TRBD2. This TCR was sampled from a young man who had recovered from COVID-19. Sequences were obtained from PBMCs or T cells enriched from blood (not recorded which). CDR3 DNA: TGTGCCTGGAGTCTGGGACTAGCGGGAGGTTGGGCCTACAATGAGCAGTTCTTC. Its translation is CAWSLGLAGGWAYNEQFF.